These 2 T cell receptor beta chains were all obtained from the same sample, sequenced in a study of blood T cell repertoires in COVID-19. Clones were read by immunoSEQ multiplex PCR, and TCRdb kept only the in-frame ones, dropping some. The data show about 170,000 clones, with more than 65% seen just once and roughly 3% held by the top ten. Material: peripheral blood. Source of these receptors: a human donor with acute or convalescent COVID-19. The donor label of this sample is uncertain.

V and J are TRBV9 and TRBJ2-3, with a weak D call TRBD1 (5 bases). Germline-derived CDR1 and CDR2 are SGDLS and YYNGEE. The CDR3 runs to 15 residues. Trimming removed 0 bases from V and 4 bases from J, with 12 bases in between. CDR3 residues: CASSVAATDSDTQYF. The CDR3 DNA sequence: TGTGCCAGCAGCGTAGCAGCGACAGATTCAGATACGCAGTATTTT.

The chain uses TRBV19 and TRBJ1-2; weak D call: TRBD1 (6 bases). CDR1 is LNHDA and CDR2 is SQIVND in the germline V gene (reference sequence). The CDR3 totals 12 residues. V was pared by 5 bases and J by 10 bases, with 14 bases between. The CDR3 sequence is CASSVGTKSYTF. As DNA, the CDR3 is TGTGCCAGTAGTGTTGGGACAAAATCCTACACCTTC. Looking up the rest from reference TRBV19 and TRBJ1-2 gives the full variable domain: DGGITQSPKYLFRKEGQNVTLSCEQNLNHDAMYWYRQDPGQGLRLIYYSQIVNDFQKGDIAEGYSVSREKKESFPLTVTSAQKNPTAFYLCASSVGTKSYTFGSGTRLTVV.